The sequence of this T cell receptor (beta chain) was determined in a study of T-cell reconstitution after alpha-beta-depleted transplantation in children. Trimming cost V 4 bases and J 4 bases, with 12 bases left between them. The CDR3 consists of 14 residues. Germline CDR1 reads KGHDR; CDR2 reads SFDVKD. This clonotype was detected only a few times. As it was prepared, the TCRbeta library received unique molecular identifiers. TCRdb reprocessed the PCR reads with MiXCR, giving one entry per CDR3 protein. The profile shows more than 150,000 distinct CDR3 sequences, about 6.4% of them singletons. Here the sequenced sample was PBMCs from the stem cell graft donor, taken from the stem cell graft. The receptor was derived from a human donor who donated a stem cell graft to a child with Wiskott-Aldrich syndrome. The chain employs TRBV24-1 and TRBJ2-5; perhaps TRBD2 as D (6 bases). CDR3 DNA: TGTGCCACCAGTGACGCAACTAGCCCAGAGACCCAGTACTTC. Its translation: CATSDATSPETQYF.